Below are 18 T cell receptor beta chains sequenced from a single sample in a study of T cell responses to AZD1222 COVID-19 vaccine. Clones were sequenced by immunoSEQ multiplex PCR, and TCRdb holds only the in-frame ones, with some missing. The data contain 96,000 or so clones, roughly nine tenths of them singletons. Specimen: peripheral blood, collected on day 0 of AZD1222 vaccination. These receptors all stem from an adult in good health.

V usage is TRBV10-3 and J usage is TRBJ1-5; TRBD1 agrees at 7 bases. This CDR3 comprises 14 residues. The germline V gene encodes CDR1 ENHRY and CDR2 SYGVKD. V lost 10 bases, J lost 0 bases, and 6 bases stayed unmatched. This chain's CDR3 is CATRGDYSNQPQHF. As DNA, the CDR3 is TGTGCCACCAGGGGGGATTATAGCAATCAGCCCCAGCATTTT.

The rearrangement joins TRBV4-3 to TRBJ2-1; no definite D call. CDR3 length equals 15 residues. Germline V gene data show CDR1 as LGHNA and CDR2 as YSLEER. Trimming left V 1 base short and J 1 base short, with 8 bases between. CDR3 in amino acids: CASSQGGVSYNEQFF. Here the CDR3 DNA reads TGCGCCAGCAGCCAAGGCGGCGTTTCCTACAATGAGCAGTTCTTC.

The chain has TRBV27 and TRBJ1-1; D remains ambiguous. This CDR3 region has 11 residues. Deletions cut 8 bases from V and 11 bases from J, with 15 bases between. Germline CDR1 is MNHEY and CDR2 is SMNVEV (reference sequence). Written as DNA, the CDR3 is TGTGCCAGCCGATGGGTCTCAAAGGCTTTCTTT. Translation: CASRWVSKAFF.

The chain has TRBV6-5 and TRBJ1-2, with a weak D call TRBD1 (6 bases). CDR3 length: 13 residues. CDR1 and CDR2 (germline): MNHEY, SVGAGI. The V and J ends lost 6 bases and 0 bases respectively, with 8 bases between them. The CDR3 protein is CASRRTANYGYTF. CDR3 nucleotides: TGTGCCAGCAGGAGGACAGCTAACTATGGCTACACCTTC.

V and J are TRBV11-2 and TRBJ1-2; 7 positions agree with TRBD1. The V segment lost 5 bases and the J segment 5 bases; nucleotides outside the gene matches: 8. The CDR3 contains 14 residues. The germline gives CDR1 SGHAT, CDR2 FQNNGV. The DNA for the CDR3 is TGTGCCAGCAGCGCGGGGGACAGCCCTTATGGCTACACCTTC. Translated, it gives CASSAGDSPYGYTF.

J is TRBJ2-7 and V is TRBV19; the D gene is possibly TRBD1 (5 bases). Germline V gene data show CDR1 as LNHDA and CDR2 as SQIVND (reference sequence). The CDR3 length is 14 residues. V was clipped by 3 bases and J by 0 bases, with 9 bases between them. The CDR3 coding sequence is TGTGCCAGTAGTATGGGGCCAGTCTCCTACGAGCAGTACTTC. Protein product: CASSMGPVSYEQYF.

To note about this clone: Other nucleotide sequences in the sample specify the same CDR3. V gene TRBV20-1 combines with J gene TRBJ1-2; 7 bases match TRBD1. The CDR3 has 11 amino acids. V lost 6 bases to trimming and J lost 4 bases; unmatched junction nucleotides: 2. Germline V gene sequence: CDR1 DFQATT, CDR2 SNEGSKA (reference sequence). The CDR3 here is CSARDSYGYTF. As DNA, the CDR3 is TGCAGTGCAAGGGACAGCTATGGCTACACCTTC.

This chain joins TRBV10-3 and TRBJ1-2; tentative D call: TRBD1 (6 bases). Germline values: CDR1 ENHRY, CDR2 SYGVKD. V was clipped by 4 bases and J by 3 bases, with 21 bases between them. The CDR3 runs 17 residues. CDR3: CAISGGADEVEYYGYTF. CDR3 nucleotides: TGTGCCATCAGTGGGGGGGCGGACGAAGTTGAATACTATGGCTACACCTTC.

Worth noting for this clone: The germline gene is not matched at one end of the junction; a read error may be the cause. The rearrangement links TRBV2 to TRBJ2-7; 10 positions agree with TRBD1. The CDR3 has 12 amino acids. Germline assignment: CDR1 SNHLY and CDR2 FYNNEI. CDR3 region: CAGSGTGDPLDF. The CDR3 DNA is TGTGCCGGATCCGGGACAGGGGACCCCCTGGACTTC.

The genes are TRBV12-3 or TRBV12-4 and TRBJ2-7; D perhaps matches TRBD2 (6 bases). This CDR3 has 13 residues. The germline V and J ends were trimmed by 6 bases and 3 bases, with 12 bases remaining between them. As DNA, the CDR3 is TGTGCCAGCAGCGCCGGGGGTATCTACGAGCAGTACTTC. This gives the protein CASSAGGIYEQYF.

The chain carries TRBV9 and TRBJ2-7; 9 bases agree with TRBD1. Germline V gives CDR1 SGDLS, CDR2 YYNGEE. The V segment lost 2 bases and the J segment 6 bases; nucleotides outside the gene matches: 9. The CDR3 is 15 residues long. The CDR3 bases are TGTGCCAGCAGCGTTATGGGACAGGGTGGTCTCGAGCAGTACTTC. Protein: CASSVMGQGGLEQYF. The entire variable domain, with the rest obtained from reference TRBV9 and TRBJ2-7, is as follows: DSGVTQTPKHLITATGQRVTLRCSPRSGDLSVYWYQQSLDQGLQFLIQYYNGEERAKGNILERFSAQQFPDLHSELNLSSLELGDSALYFCASSVMGQGGLEQYFGPGTRLTVT.

The chain uses TRBV5-4 and TRBJ1-1; 10 bases match TRBD1. Germline lookup yields CDR1 SGHNT and CDR2 YYREEE (reference sequence). CDR3 length equals 15 residues. V shed 5 bases, J shed 4 bases, and the junction held 8 bases outside the gene matches. The CDR3 sequence: CASRIGQGGGTEAFF. As DNA, the CDR3 is TGTGCCAGCAGGATTGGACAGGGGGGTGGCACTGAAGCTTTCTTT. Based on the CDR3 plus reference TRBV5-4 and TRBJ1-1, the full variable domain is ETGVTQSPTHLIKTRGQQVTLRCSSQSGHNTVSWYQQALGQGPQFIFQYYREEENGRGNFPPRFSGLQFPNYSSELNVNALELDDSALYLCASRIGQGGGTEAFFGQGTRLTVV.

In nucleotides, the CDR3 is TGTGCCAGCAGCTTCGCCAGGAACACTGAAGCTTTCTTT. Protein sequence: CASSFARNTEAFF. The chain joins TRBV7-9 to TRBJ1-1, with D unresolved. The CDR3 is made up of 13 amino acids. CDR1 is SEHNR, CDR2 FQNEAQ, per germline (reference sequence). V lost 3 bases and J lost 1, with 6 bases in between.

The rearrangement uses TRBV3-1 (or the pseudogene TRBV3-2) and TRBJ1-2, with D perhaps matching TRBD1 (5 bases). Trimming stripped 4 bases from V and 4 bases from J, with 10 bases between. There are 13 residues in the CDR3. CDR1 LGHDT and CDR2 YNNKEL come from the germline V gene (reference sequence). CDR3 in DNA: TGTGCCAGCAGCCGGTCGCAGGGCTATGGCTACACCTTC. Encoded protein: CASSRSQGYGYTF.

This chain connects TRBV19 to TRBJ1-1, with D maybe TRBD1 (5 bases). The CDR3 runs 14 residues. V was clipped by 3 bases and J by 6 bases, with 14 bases between them. From germline, CDR1 is LNHDA and CDR2 SQIVND (reference sequence). The CDR3, as DNA: TGTGCCAGTAGTATCGGCAGGGTGGGCGCTGAAGCTTTCTTT. Translation gives CASSIGRVGAEAFF.

The chain links TRBV5-6 to TRBJ1-2, with D perhaps matching TRBD1 (5 bases). Germline loops: CDR1 SGHDT, CDR2 YYEEEE. This CDR3 region has 14 residues. V was shortened by 6 bases and J by 8 bases, with 20 bases between the two germline ends. CDR3 protein: CASNDQGFSYGYTF. CDR3 sequence (DNA): TGTGCCAGCAACGACCAGGGATTTAGCTACGGCTACACCTTC.

The chain uses TRBV19 and TRBJ2-7; D gene ambiguous. Trimming removed 3 bases from V and 2 bases from J, with 11 bases in between. CDR1 and CDR2 (germline): LNHDA, SQIVND (reference sequence). This CDR3 is 14 amino acids long. This chain's CDR3 is CASSISQMPYEQYF. The CDR3 region has the DNA TGTGCCAGTAGTATCTCACAGATGCCCTACGAGCAGTACTTC.

This sequence joins TRBV18 and TRBJ1-4; 7 positions agree with TRBD1. The CDR3 is 14 residues long. The trim removed 4 bases at V and 4 bases at J, leaving 3 bases unmatched. Germline V CDR1 and CDR2: KGHSH, LQKENI. The CDR3 spells CASSRGQVNEKLFF. In DNA, the CDR3 is TGTGCCAGCTCACGAGGACAGGTTAATGAAAAACTGTTTTTT.